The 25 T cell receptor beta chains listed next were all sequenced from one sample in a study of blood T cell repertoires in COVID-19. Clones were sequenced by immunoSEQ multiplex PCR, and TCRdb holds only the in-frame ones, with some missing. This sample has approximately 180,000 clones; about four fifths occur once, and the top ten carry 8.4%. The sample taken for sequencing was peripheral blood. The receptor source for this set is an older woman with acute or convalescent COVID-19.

As DNA, the CDR3 is TGTGCCAGCAGTCCTCCCGGGGCGGGGGAGACCCAGTACTTC. The encoded protein is CASSPPGAGETQYF. V is TRBV3-1 (or the pseudogene TRBV3-2) and J is TRBJ2-5; D is perhaps TRBD2 (6 bases). Germline V lookup: CDR1 LGHDT, CDR2 YNNKEL (reference sequence). Trimming cost V 6 bases and J 5 bases, with 16 bases left between them. There are 14 residues in the CDR3.

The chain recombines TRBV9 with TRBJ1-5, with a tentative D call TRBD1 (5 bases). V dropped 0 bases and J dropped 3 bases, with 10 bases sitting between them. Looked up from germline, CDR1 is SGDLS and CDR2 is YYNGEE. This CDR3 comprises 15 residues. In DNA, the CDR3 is TGTGCCAGCAGCGTAGAAGGACATCTCAATCAGCCCCAGCATTTT. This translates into CASSVEGHLNQPQHF.

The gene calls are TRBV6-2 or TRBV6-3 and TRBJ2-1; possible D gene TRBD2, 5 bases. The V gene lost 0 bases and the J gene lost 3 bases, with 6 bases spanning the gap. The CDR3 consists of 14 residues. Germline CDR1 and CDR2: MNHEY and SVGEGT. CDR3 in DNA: TGTGCCAGCAGTTACTCGGCGGGCTACAATGAGCAGTTCTTC. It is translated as CASSYSAGYNEQFF.

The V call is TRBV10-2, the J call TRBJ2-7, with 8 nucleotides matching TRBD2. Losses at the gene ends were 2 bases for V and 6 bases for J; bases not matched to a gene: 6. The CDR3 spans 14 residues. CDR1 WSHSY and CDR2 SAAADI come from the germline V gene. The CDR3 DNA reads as TGCGCCAGCAGTGAGGCGGGAGGCCCCTTCGAGCAGTACTTC. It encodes CASSEAGGPFEQYF.

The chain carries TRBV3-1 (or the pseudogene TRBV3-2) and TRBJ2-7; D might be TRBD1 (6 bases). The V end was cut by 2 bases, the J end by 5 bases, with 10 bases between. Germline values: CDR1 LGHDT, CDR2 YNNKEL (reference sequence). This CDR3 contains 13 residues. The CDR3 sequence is CASSQIYRDEQYF. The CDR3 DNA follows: TGTGCCAGCAGCCAAATCTACAGGGACGAGCAGTACTTC.

The CDR3 is CASSSNLLPSTF. The CDR3 DNA is TGTGCCAGCAGCTCAAACCTTCTACCCTCCACCTTC. The chain links TRBV7-2 to TRBJ1-2; no firm D call. Trimming removed 4 bases at V and 13 bases at J, with 16 bases between. Looked up from germline, CDR1 is SGHTA and CDR2 is FQGNSA. The CDR3 has 12 residues.

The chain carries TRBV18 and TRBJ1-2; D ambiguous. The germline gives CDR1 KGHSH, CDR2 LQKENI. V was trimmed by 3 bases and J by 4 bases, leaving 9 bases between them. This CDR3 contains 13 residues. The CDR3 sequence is CASSPQTGYGYTF. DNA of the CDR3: TGTGCCAGCTCACCGCAGACGGGCTATGGCTACACCTTC.

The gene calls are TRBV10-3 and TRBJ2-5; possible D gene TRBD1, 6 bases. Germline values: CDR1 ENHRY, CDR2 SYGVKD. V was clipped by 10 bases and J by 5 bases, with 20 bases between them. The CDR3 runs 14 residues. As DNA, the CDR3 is TGTGCCACCGCGGACAGCACGGCGGCTGAGACCCAGTACTTC. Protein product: CATADSTAAETQYF.

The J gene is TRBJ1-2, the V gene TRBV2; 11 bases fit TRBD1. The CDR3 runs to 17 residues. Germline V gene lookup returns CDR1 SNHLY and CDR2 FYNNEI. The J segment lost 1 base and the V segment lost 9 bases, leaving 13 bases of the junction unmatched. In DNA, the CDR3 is TGTGCCAGAGGGAGACCGGGACAGGGGGTGTTTAACTATGGCTACACCTTC. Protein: CARGRPGQGVFNYGYTF.

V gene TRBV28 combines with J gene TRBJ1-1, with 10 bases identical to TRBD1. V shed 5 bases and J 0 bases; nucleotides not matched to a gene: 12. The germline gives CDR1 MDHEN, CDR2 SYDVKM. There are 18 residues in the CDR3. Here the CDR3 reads CASSPLWDRGAMNTEAFF. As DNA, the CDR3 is TGTGCCAGCAGTCCGCTCTGGGACAGGGGTGCCATGAACACTGAAGCTTTCTTT.

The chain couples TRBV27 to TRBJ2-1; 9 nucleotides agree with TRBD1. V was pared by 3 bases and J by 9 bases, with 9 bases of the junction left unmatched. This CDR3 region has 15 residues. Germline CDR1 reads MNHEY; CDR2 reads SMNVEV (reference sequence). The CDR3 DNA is TGTGCCAGCAGTTTTCAGGGACAGGGTATTGGTGAGCAGTTCTTC. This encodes CASSFQGQGIGEQFF.

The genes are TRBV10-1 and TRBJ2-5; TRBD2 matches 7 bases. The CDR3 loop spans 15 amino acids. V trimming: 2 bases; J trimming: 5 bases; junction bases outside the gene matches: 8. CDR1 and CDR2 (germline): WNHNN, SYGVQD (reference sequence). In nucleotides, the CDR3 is TGCGCCAGCAGTGAGGATGGCGCCGGGGGGGAGACCCAGTACTTC. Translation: CASSEDGAGGETQYF.

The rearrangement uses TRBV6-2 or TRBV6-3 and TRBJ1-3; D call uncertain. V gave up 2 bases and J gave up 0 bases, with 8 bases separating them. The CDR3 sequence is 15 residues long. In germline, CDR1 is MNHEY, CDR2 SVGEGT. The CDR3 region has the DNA TGTGCCAGCAGTTACGCGGGAAGCTCTGGAAACACCATATATTTT. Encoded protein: CASSYAGSSGNTIYF.

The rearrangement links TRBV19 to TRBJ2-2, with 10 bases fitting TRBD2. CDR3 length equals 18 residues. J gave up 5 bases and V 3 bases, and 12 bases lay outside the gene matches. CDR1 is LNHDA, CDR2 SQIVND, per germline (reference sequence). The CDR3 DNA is TGTGCCAGTAGTATGGGGTCAAGCGGGAGGGGTGGTACCGGGGAGCTGTTTTTT. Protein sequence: CASSMGSSGRGGTGELFF.

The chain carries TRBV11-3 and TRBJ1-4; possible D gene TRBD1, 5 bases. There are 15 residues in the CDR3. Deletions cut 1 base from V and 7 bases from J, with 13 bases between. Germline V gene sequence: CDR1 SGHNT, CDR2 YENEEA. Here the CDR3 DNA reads TGTGCCAGCAGCTTAGTAGCCCAGGGTGGTGAAAAACTGTTTTTT. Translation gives CASSLVAQGGEKLFF.

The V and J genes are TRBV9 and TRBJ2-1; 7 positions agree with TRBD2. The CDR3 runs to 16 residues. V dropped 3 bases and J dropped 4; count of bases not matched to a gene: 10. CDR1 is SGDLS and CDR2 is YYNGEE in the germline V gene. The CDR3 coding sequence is TGTGCCAGCAGCGCCCCGGGACTATCCCTATACAATGAGCAGTTCTTC. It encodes CASSAPGLSLYNEQFF.

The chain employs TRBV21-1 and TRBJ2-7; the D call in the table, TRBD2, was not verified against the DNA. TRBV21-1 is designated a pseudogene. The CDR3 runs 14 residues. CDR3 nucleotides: TGTGCCAGCAAAGCGGGAGGGCCCTCCTACGAGCAGTACTTC. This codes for CASKAGGPSYEQYF.

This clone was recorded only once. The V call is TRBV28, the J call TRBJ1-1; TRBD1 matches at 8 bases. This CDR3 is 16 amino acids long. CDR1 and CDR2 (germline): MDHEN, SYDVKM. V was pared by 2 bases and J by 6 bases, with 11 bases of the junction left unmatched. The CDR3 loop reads CASSLAGGGRRSEAFF. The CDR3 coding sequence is TGTGCCAGCAGTTTAGCAGGGGGCGGGCGGCGTTCTGAAGCTTTCTTT.

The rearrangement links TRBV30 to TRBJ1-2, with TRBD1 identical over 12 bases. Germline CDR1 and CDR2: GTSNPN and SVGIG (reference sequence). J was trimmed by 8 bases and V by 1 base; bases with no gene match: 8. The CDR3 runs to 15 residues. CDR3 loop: CAWSALGTGGAGYTF. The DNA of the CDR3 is TGTGCCTGGAGTGCCCTCGGGACAGGGGGCGCGGGCTACACCTTC.

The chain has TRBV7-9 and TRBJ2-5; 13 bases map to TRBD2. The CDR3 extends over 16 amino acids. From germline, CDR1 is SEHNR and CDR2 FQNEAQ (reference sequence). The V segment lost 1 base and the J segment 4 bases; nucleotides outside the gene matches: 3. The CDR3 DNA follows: TGTGCCAGCAGCTTAGGAACTAGCGGGGGGGCAGAGACCCAGTACTTC. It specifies CASSLGTSGGAETQYF.

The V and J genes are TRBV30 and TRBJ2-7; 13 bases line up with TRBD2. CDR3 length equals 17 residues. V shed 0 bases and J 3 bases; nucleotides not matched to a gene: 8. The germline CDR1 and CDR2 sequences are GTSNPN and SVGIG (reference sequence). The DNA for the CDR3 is TGTGCCTGGAGTGTACTACGGACTAGCGGGGGAGGCTACGAGCAGTACTTC. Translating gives CAWSVLRTSGGGYEQYF.

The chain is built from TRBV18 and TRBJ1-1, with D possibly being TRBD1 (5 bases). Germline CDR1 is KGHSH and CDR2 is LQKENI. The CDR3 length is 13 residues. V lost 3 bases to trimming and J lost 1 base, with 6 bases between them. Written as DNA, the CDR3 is TGTGCCAGCTCACCGGGGGGGAACACTGAAGCTTTCTTT. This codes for CASSPGGNTEAFF.

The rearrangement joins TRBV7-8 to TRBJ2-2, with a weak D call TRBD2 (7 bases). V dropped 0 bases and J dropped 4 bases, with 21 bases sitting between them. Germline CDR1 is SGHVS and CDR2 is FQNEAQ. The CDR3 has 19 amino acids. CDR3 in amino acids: CASSLAGIGGGGSTGELFF. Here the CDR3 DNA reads TGTGCCAGCAGCTTAGCGGGGATCGGCGGGGGCGGTAGCACCGGGGAGCTGTTTTTT. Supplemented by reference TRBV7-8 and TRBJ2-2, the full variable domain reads GAGVSQSPRYKVAKRGQDVALRCDPISGHVSLFWYQQALGQGPEFLTYFQNEAQLDKSGLPSDRFFAERPEGSVSTLKIQRTQQEDSAVYLCASSLAGIGGGGSTGELFFGEGSRLTVL.

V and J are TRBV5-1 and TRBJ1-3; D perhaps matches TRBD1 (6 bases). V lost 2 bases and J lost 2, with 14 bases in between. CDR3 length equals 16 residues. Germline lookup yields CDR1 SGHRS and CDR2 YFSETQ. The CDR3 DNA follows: TGCGCCAGCAGCTTACTCCCGACAGGACCTGGAAACACCATATATTTT. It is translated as CASSLLPTGPGNTIYF.

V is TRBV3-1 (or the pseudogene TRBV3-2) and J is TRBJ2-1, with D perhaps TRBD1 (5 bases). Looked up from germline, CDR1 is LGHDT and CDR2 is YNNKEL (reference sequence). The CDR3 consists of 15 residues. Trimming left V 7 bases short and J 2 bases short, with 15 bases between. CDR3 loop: CASIPQDRAYNEQFF. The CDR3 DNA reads TGTGCCAGCATCCCACAGGATAGGGCCTACAATGAGCAGTTCTTC.